This T cell receptor (beta chain) was identified in a study of blood T cell repertoires in COVID-19. Trimming cost V 2 bases and J 5 bases; bases outside gene matches: 11. Germline V gene data show CDR1 as SGHRS and CDR2 as YFSETQ. The CDR3 runs 16 residues. Produced via immunoSEQ multiplex PCR; TCRdb's table is partial and in-frame only. The profile shows some 200,000 clones, around 80% of them singletons. Material: peripheral blood. This receptor was obtained from a woman of 80 years or more with acute or convalescent COVID-19. The chain joins TRBV5-1 to TRBJ2-3; TRBD1 agrees at 7 bases. CDR3 in DNA: TGCGCCAGCAGCTTCGGGACAGCCCTTGTGGGAGATACGCAGTATTTT. Translating it yields CASSFGTALVGDTQYF.